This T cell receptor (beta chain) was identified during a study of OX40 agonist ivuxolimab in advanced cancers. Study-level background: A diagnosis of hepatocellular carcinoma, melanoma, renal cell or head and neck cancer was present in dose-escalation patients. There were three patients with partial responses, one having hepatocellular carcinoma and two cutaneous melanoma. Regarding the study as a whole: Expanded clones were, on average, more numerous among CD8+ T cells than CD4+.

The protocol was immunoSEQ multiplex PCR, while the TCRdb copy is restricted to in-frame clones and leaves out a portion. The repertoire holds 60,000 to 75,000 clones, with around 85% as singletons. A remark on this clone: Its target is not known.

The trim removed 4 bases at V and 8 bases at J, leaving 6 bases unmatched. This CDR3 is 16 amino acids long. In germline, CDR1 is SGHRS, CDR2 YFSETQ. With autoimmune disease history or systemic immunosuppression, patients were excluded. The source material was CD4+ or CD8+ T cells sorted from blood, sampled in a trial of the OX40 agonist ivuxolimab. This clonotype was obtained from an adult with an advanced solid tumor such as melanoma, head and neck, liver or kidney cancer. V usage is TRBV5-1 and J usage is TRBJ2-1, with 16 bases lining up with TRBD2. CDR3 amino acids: CASSTGLAGGFDEQFF. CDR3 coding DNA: TGCGCCAGCAGCACGGGACTAGCGGGAGGGTTCGATGAGCAGTTCTTC.